This TCR beta chain was recorded in a study of cytomegalovirus exposure and HLA in healthy donors. The study ran its PCR with 60 Vbeta and 13 Jbeta primers. This table comes from immunoSEQ multiplex PCR, and its TCRdb copy is limited to in-frame clones, with some not included. The sample holds over 130,000 clones; 80% are singletons and the top ten take over 0.95%. The V gene's germline CDR1 is SGHDT and CDR2 YYEEEE. The CDR3 is made up of 13 amino acids. The V end lost 0 bases, the J end lost 6 bases, and 8 bases lay between the germline ends. This clonotype was obtained from a female donor in good health and CMV-seronegative. Sequenced sample: PBMCs. This rearrangement joins TRBV5-6 to TRBJ2-3, with D uncertain. The CDR3 loop reads CASSLVSIDTQYF. The CDR3 nucleotides are TGTGCCAGCAGCTTGGTTAGTATTGATACGCAGTATTTT.